A single sample gave rise to the 19 T cell receptor beta chains below, sequenced in a study of T cells after yellow fever vaccination. TCRdb re-derived calls from the 5' RACE reads in MiXCR, one entry per CDR3 protein. Found here are a few hundred thousand distinct CDR3 sequences, around 17% of them singletons; the top ten hold about 18%. The starting material was PBMCs, obtained 5 days after the first yellow fever vaccination. The receptor set was obtained from a man between 18 and 35 years old who received the YFV17D yellow fever vaccine.

This chain connects TRBV6-4 to TRBJ2-7; a weak D match, TRBD1 (6 bases). Germline CDR1 MRHNA, CDR2 SNTAGT. The V and J ends lost 9 bases and 6 bases respectively, with 21 bases between them. CDR3 length: 14 amino acids. The CDR3 DNA is TGTGCCAGTAAAAACAGGGATTGCATTTCCGAGCAGTACGTC. Amino acids: CASKNRDCISEQYV.

This rearrangement joins TRBV7-6 to TRBJ2-5, with D tentatively TRBD2 (7 bases). Trimming removed 6 bases at V and 1 base at J, with 18 bases between. The germline V gene has CDR1 SGHVS and CDR2 FNYEAQ. The CDR3 is 16 residues long. As DNA, the CDR3 is TGTGCCAGCAGAGTATCTCTGGCGGGGGCCCAAGAGACCCAGTACTTC. It specifies CASRVSLAGAQETQYF.

The CDR3 reads CASSFNYNRGGEAFF. In DNA form, the CDR3 reads TGTGCCAGCAGTTTCAACTATAACAGGGGTGGCGAAGCTTTCTTT. The chain combines TRBV27 with TRBJ1-1, with 7 positions matching TRBD1. V dropped 3 bases and J dropped 8; count of bases not matched to a gene: 12. Germline V lookup: CDR1 MNHEY, CDR2 SMNVEV (reference sequence). This CDR3 spans 15 amino acids.

V and J are TRBV7-2 and TRBJ2-2, with 8 bases lining up with TRBD1. The CDR3 totals 14 residues. With V trimmed by 6 bases and J by 5 bases, 5 bases remained unmatched. Germline values: CDR1 SGHTA, CDR2 FQGNSA. The CDR3 loop is CASRYDRGTGELFF. CDR3 DNA sequence: TGTGCCAGCAGATACGACAGGGGAACCGGGGAGCTGTTTTTT.

As concerns this clonotype: Being one base from a much bigger clone, this may be a read error. Because it lacks the conserved phenylalanine or tryptophan at the end, this CDR3 is likely a read error. V is TRBV5-1 and J is TRBJ2-5; 7 bases agree with TRBD2. The J segment lost 5 bases and the V segment lost 0 bases, leaving 4 bases of the junction unmatched. The V gene's germline CDR1 is SGHRS and CDR2 YFSETQ. This CDR3 is 14 amino acids long. Here the CDR3 reads CASSLGTRKETQYL. The CDR3 DNA follows: TGCGCCAGCAGCTTGGGGACTAGGAAGGAGACCCAGTACCTC.

This clonotype was detected many times. The CDR3 sequence: CASSSGTGWEQYF. Written as DNA, the CDR3 is TGTGCCAGCAGCTCTGGGACAGGGTGGGAGCAGTACTTC. The chain has TRBV7-2 and TRBJ2-7; 9 bases map to TRBD1. The V segment lost 4 bases and the J segment 7 bases; nucleotides outside the gene matches: 5. There are 13 residues in the CDR3. The germline CDR1 and CDR2 sequences are SGHTA and FQGNSA.

The V and J genes are TRBV27 and TRBJ2-7; D gene uncertain. CDR3 length: 14 amino acids. CDR1 is MNHEY and CDR2 is SMNVEV in the germline V gene (reference sequence). Trimming took off 1 base at V and 0 bases at J, with 7 bases between the two ends. CDR3 in amino acids: CASSLFVNSYEQYF. As DNA, the CDR3 is TGTGCCAGCAGTTTATTCGTCAACTCCTACGAGCAGTACTTC.

For the CDR3, the DNA is TGCAGTGCCCAGGATGTCACTGAAGCTTTCTTT. Its translation: CSAQDVTEAFF. V and J are TRBV20-1 and TRBJ1-1; D is undetermined. V lost 6 bases to trimming and J lost 4 bases, with 9 bases between them. The CDR3 covers 11 residues. CDR1 and CDR2 from the germline V gene are DFQATT and SNEGSKA (reference sequence).

The chain recombines TRBV11-2 with TRBJ2-1; possible D gene TRBD2, 5 bases. This CDR3 contains 16 residues. Germline CDR1 is SGHAT and CDR2 is FQNNGV. Trimming removed 2 bases at V and 1 base at J, with 12 bases between. CDR3 sequence: CASSLSWERSYNEQFF. DNA for the CDR3: TGTGCCAGCAGCTTATCATGGGAGCGGTCCTACAATGAGCAGTTCTTC.

The sample holds a few counts of this clonotype. This chain connects TRBV11-2 to TRBJ2-1; D may be TRBD1 or TRBD2 (5 bases each). The CDR3 contains 15 residues. Germline V gives CDR1 SGHAT, CDR2 FQNNGV. Trimming pared 1 base from V and 1 base from J, leaving 8 bases between. The CDR3 region has the DNA TGTGCCAGCAGCTTAGCGGGACGGTCCTACAATGAGCAGTTCTTC. It translates to CASSLAGRSYNEQFF.

This chain joins TRBV7-2 and TRBJ2-1; D tentatively reads TRBD1 or TRBD2 (5 bases each). Trimming left V 4 bases short and J 8 bases short, with 9 bases between. The V gene's germline CDR1 is SGHTA and CDR2 FQGNSA. The CDR3 covers 12 residues. CDR3 sequence: CASSWGNYEQFF. DNA of the CDR3: TGTGCCAGCAGCTGGGGGAATTATGAGCAGTTCTTC.

This clonotype has more than one count but fewer than ten. CDR3: CASSYSIPRTLGNTEAFF. CDR3 DNA: TGTGCCAGCAGTTACTCGATCCCCAGGACACTAGGGAACACTGAAGCTTTCTTT. The V call is TRBV6-2 or TRBV6-3, the J call TRBJ1-1, with D possibly being TRBD1 (5 bases). Per the germline V gene, CDR1 is MNHEY and CDR2 is SVGEGT. Trimming pared 0 bases from V and 1 base from J, leaving 18 bases between. This CDR3 is built from 18 residues.

This clonotype was found many times. The gene calls are TRBV20-1 and TRBJ2-5; 11 bases are shared with TRBD2. The germline V gene encodes CDR1 DFQATT and CDR2 SNEGSKA (reference sequence). J was trimmed by 4 bases and V by 5 bases; bases with no gene match: 3. The CDR3 length is 13 residues. The CDR3 reads CSAETSGVETQYF. The CDR3 DNA reads TGCAGTGCTGAGACTAGCGGGGTAGAGACCCAGTACTTC.

This clonotype has only a few counts. V is TRBV24-1 and J is TRBJ1-1; D is perhaps TRBD1 (5 bases). CDR1 and CDR2 (germline): KGHDR, SFDVKD. V was trimmed by 7 bases and J by 5 bases, leaving 13 bases between them. The CDR3 contains 13 residues. The CDR3 coding sequence is TGTGCCACCAGGCGAGGGGCCGGAACTGAAGCTTTCTTT. It yields the protein CATRRGAGTEAFF.

The chain joins TRBV12-3 or TRBV12-4 to TRBJ1-1; 9 bases agree with TRBD1. This CDR3 region has 14 residues. V gave up 6 bases and J gave up 4 bases; unmatched junction bases: 6. The CDR3 reads CASSSTGGVTEAFF. In DNA form, the CDR3 reads TGTGCCAGCAGCTCCACAGGGGGCGTCACTGAAGCTTTCTTT.

This clonotype was detected once. V gene TRBV10-3 combines with J gene TRBJ2-1; D is unclear. Per germline, CDR1 ENHRY and CDR2 SYGVKD. Between the trimmed V and J ends, which lost 3 bases and 2 bases, there was a span of 5 bases. The CDR3 is 13 amino acids. CDR3 region: CAISDSPYNEQFF. The CDR3 nucleotides read TGTGCCATCAGTGATAGTCCCTACAATGAGCAGTTCTTC.

This clonotype was seen a few times. The V and J genes are TRBV6-1 and TRBJ1-5; D is unclear. Trimming stripped 10 bases from V and 3 bases from J, with 22 bases between. The CDR3 is 16 residues long. CDR1 and CDR2 (germline): MNHNS, SASEGT. CDR3 in DNA: TGTGCCACCTCCTGGGCCCAGCTAGCCCCCAATCAGCCCCAGCATTTT. Translating gives CATSWAQLAPNQPQHF.

The chain couples TRBV25-1 to TRBJ2-5, with D hard to call. V was pared by 6 bases and J by 5 bases, with 13 bases between. Germline V lookup: CDR1 MGHDK, CDR2 SYGVNS. This CDR3 has 13 residues. In DNA, the CDR3 is TGTGCCAGCAGAGACTCAAGCAGGGAGACCCAGTACTTC. Protein sequence: CASRDSSRETQYF. Full variable domain (missing parts from reference TRBV25-1 and TRBJ2-5): EADIYQTPRYLVIGTGKKITLECSQTMGHDKMYWYQQDPGMELHLIHYSYGVNSTEKGDLSSESTVSRIRTEHFPLTLESARPSHTSQYLCASRDSSRETQYFGPGTRLLVL.

In this sample, this clonotype turned up a few times. The rearrangement joins TRBV30 to TRBJ2-3; 8 bases fit TRBD1. CDR3 length equals 13 residues. Germline V lookup: CDR1 GTSNPN, CDR2 SVGIG (reference sequence). V gave up 5 bases and J gave up 3 bases; unmatched junction bases: 4. CDR3 residues: CAWGQGRTDTQYF. Here the CDR3 DNA reads TGTGCCTGGGGACAGGGTCGGACAGATACGCAGTATTTT. The variable domain in full, with the rest retrieved from reference TRBV30 and TRBJ2-3, is SQTIHQWPATLVQPVGSPLSLECTVEGTSNPNLYWYRQAAGRGLQLLFYSVGIGQISSEVPQNLSASRPQDRQFILSSKKLLLSDSGFYLCAWGQGRTDTQYFGPGTRLTVL.